This T cell receptor (beta chain) was profiled in a study of blood T cell repertoires in COVID-19. Repertoires were generated with immunoSEQ multiplex PCR, while TCRdb's copy carries only in-frame clones and drops some. The sample gives under 400,000 clones, approximately 89% of which show up once; approximately 1.9% is in the top ten. The TCR comes from a man aged 35-49 years in a cohort exposed to, infected with or recovered from COVID-19 (not recorded which). Sequencing was performed on PBMCs or T cells enriched from blood (not recorded which).

CDR3: CASSPGGGRTNEKLFF. The CDR3 DNA follows: TGCGCCAGCAGCCCCGGGGGAGGGAGGACTAATGAAAAACTGTTTTTT. The rearrangement links TRBV5-1 to TRBJ1-4; possible D gene TRBD1, 5 bases. CDR1 SGHRS and CDR2 YFSETQ come from the germline V gene. This CDR3 comprises 16 residues. The ends were cut back, 4 bases at V and 2 bases at J, with 15 bases in the middle.